The entry that follows covers one TCR beta chain sequence. This specimen belongs to a study of OX40 agonist ivuxolimab in advanced cancers. The CDR3 contains 15 residues. From germline, CDR1 is SEHNR and CDR2 FQNEAQ (reference sequence). V was pared by 6 bases and J by 0 bases, with 14 bases between. Measured with immunoSEQ multiplex PCR; TCRdb has only the in-frame clones, and not every one. Here the sample spans some 45,000 clones, around 85% being singletons. This sequence originates from an adult with an advanced solid tumor such as melanoma, head and neck, liver or kidney cancer. The sample was CD4+ or CD8+ T cells sorted from blood, taken in a trial of the OX40 agonist ivuxolimab. The chain links TRBV7-9 to TRBJ1-2, with D unresolved. CDR3 nucleotide sequence: TGTGCCAGCAGTCCCGAACCAGCCACTAACTATGGCTACACCTTC. As protein: CASSPEPATNYGYTF.